These 20 T cell receptor beta chains share one sample of origin, sequenced in a study of blood T cell repertoires in COVID-19. Sequencing used immunoSEQ multiplex PCR; TCRdb keeps in-frame clones, though not all of them. The sample yields about 310,000 clones, roughly 89% seen once. The sequenced sample consisted of PBMCs or T cells enriched from blood (not recorded which). These receptors came from a woman younger than 30 who had recovered from COVID-19.

The J gene is TRBJ1-6, the V gene TRBV27; TRBD1 matches 9 bases. The CDR3 consists of 14 residues. J gave up 9 bases and V 6 bases, and 6 bases lay outside the gene matches. Germline V gene sequence: CDR1 MNHEY, CDR2 SMNVEV (reference sequence). For the CDR3, the DNA is TGTGCCAGCAGAAACCGGGACAGGGCTTCACCCCTCCACTTT. This codes for CASRNRDRASPLHF.

J is TRBJ1-2 and V is TRBV6-5; 9 bases fit TRBD1. The CDR3 sequence is 14 residues long. The trim removed 2 bases at V and 2 bases at J, leaving 0 bases unmatched. Germline CDR1 reads MNHEY; CDR2 reads SVGAGI. This CDR3 reads CASSYGTGNYGYTF. Here the CDR3 DNA reads TGTGCCAGCAGTTACGGGACAGGGAACTATGGCTACACCTTC.

Remarks on this clone: Germline and junction disagree at one end, which may indicate a read error. The V call is TRBV23-1, the J call TRBJ1-1; 7 bases match TRBD1. TRBV23-1 is designated an ORF whose function remains uncertain. CDR3 length: 15 amino acids. The CDR3 is CASNCRATDRPTWVF. CDR3 bases: TGCGCCAGCAACTGTAGGGCAACGGACAGGCCGACTTGGGTCTTT.

A few counts support this clone. The genes are TRBV2 and TRBJ1-4, with D unclear. The germline V and J ends were trimmed by 7 bases and 3 bases, with 9 bases remaining between them. Germline CDR1 reads SNHLY; CDR2 reads FYNNEI. CDR3 size: 13 residues. Here the CDR3 reads CASTAEANEKLFF. The CDR3 region has the DNA TGTGCCAGCACGGCGGAGGCTAATGAAAAACTGTTTTTT.

The chain couples TRBV7-3 to TRBJ2-1; 13 positions agree with TRBD2. This CDR3 has 16 amino acids. V lost 5 bases to trimming and J lost 5 bases; unmatched junction nucleotides: 6. Germline V gene sequence: CDR1 SGHTA, CDR2 FQGTGA. The CDR3 spells CASSHGTSGTHNEQFF. CDR3 nucleotides: TGTGCCAGCAGCCACGGGACTAGCGGGACCCACAATGAGCAGTTCTTC.

This clone was detected a few times. The chain uses TRBV7-2 and TRBJ1-2, with 9 bases identical to TRBD1. V dropped 5 bases and J dropped 3; count of bases not matched to a gene: 7. The CDR3 runs to 15 residues. Per germline, CDR1 SGHTA and CDR2 FQGNSA. CDR3 DNA sequence: TGTGCCAGCAGCCAAGGGGACAGGGCCTACTATGGCTACACCTTC. Translating it yields CASSQGDRAYYGYTF.

This sequence joins TRBV19 and TRBJ2-7; 8 bases are a match to TRBD2. V was clipped by 3 bases and J by 4 bases; unmatched bases: 8. The germline gives CDR1 LNHDA, CDR2 SQIVND (reference sequence). This CDR3 has 15 amino acids. The DNA for the CDR3 is TGTGCCAGTAGTATCAAGCGGGAGTCTGGATACGAGCAGTACTTC. Its protein is CASSIKRESGYEQYF.

This clone appeared once. The chain carries TRBV15 and TRBJ2-3; D is ambiguous. Trimming left V 3 bases short and J 2 bases short, with 6 bases between. Per germline, CDR1 LNHNV and CDR2 YYDKDF (reference sequence). The CDR3 covers 13 residues. The CDR3 spells CATSSDNTDTQYF. CDR3 sequence (DNA): TGTGCCACCAGCAGCGACAACACAGATACGCAGTATTTT.

The chain's CDR3 is CASSFNPGQGAYGYTF. CDR3 bases: TGCGCCAGCAGCTTTAACCCCGGACAGGGGGCCTATGGCTACACCTTC. V usage is TRBV5-1 and J usage is TRBJ1-2; TRBD1 matches 11 bases. The CDR3 has 16 residues. Trimming took 2 bases from V and 4 from J; bases not matched to a gene: 7. Germline values: CDR1 SGHRS, CDR2 YFSETQ.

The chain recombines TRBV20-1 with TRBJ1-1, with unresolved D. Deletions cut 7 bases from V and 2 bases from J, with 8 bases between. The V gene's germline CDR1 is DFQATT and CDR2 SNEGSKA (reference sequence). This CDR3 region has 11 residues. The CDR3 is CSGEFNTEAFF. The CDR3 nucleotides read TGCAGTGGGGAGTTTAACACTGAAGCTTTCTTT.

The genes are TRBV18 and TRBJ2-1; 7 bases fit TRBD2. With V trimmed by 3 bases and J by 5 bases, 10 bases remained unmatched. This CDR3 is built from 16 residues. The V gene's germline CDR1 is KGHSH and CDR2 LQKENI. CDR3 sequence (DNA): TGTGCCAGCTCACCTTTAGCGGGTCCAACCAACAATGAGCAGTTCTTC. It encodes CASSPLAGPTNNEQFF.

The chain recombines TRBV19 with TRBJ1-5, with a tentative D call TRBD1 (6 bases). CDR1 is LNHDA and CDR2 is SQIVND in the germline V gene (reference sequence). The CDR3 extends over 15 amino acids. Trimming left V 2 bases short and J 8 bases short, with 16 bases between. The DNA of the CDR3 is TGTGCCAGTAGTATACACCGAACAGGGAGTAAGCCCCAGCATTTT. As protein: CASSIHRTGSKPQHF.

The chain uses TRBV9 and TRBJ2-6, with TRBD1 identical over 9 bases. Trimming took 4 bases from V and 2 from J; bases not matched to a gene: 4. The CDR3 length is 16 residues. CDR1 is SGDLS and CDR2 is YYNGEE in the germline V gene. The CDR3 loop reads CASSLGQGTGANVLTF. The DNA of the CDR3 is TGTGCCAGCAGCTTGGGACAGGGTACTGGGGCCAACGTCCTGACTTTC.

V gene TRBV7-3 combines with J gene TRBJ2-3; TRBD2 matches 8 bases. After removal of 5 bases from V and 5 bases from J, the junction contained 15 bases not matched to a gene. The CDR3 totals 17 residues. CDR1 and CDR2 (germline): SGHTA, FQGTGA. CDR3 DNA: TGTGCCAGCAGCCAAAAGCGGCGGGGGGCCAACGGAGATACGCAGTATTTT. Encoded protein: CASSQKRRGANGDTQYF.

The chain carries TRBV27 and TRBJ2-7; D not certain. V was cut by 2 bases and J by 3 bases, with 11 bases left in between. Per the germline V gene, CDR1 is MNHEY and CDR2 is SMNVEV (reference sequence). This CDR3 is 14 amino acids long. The CDR3, as DNA: TGTGCCAGCAGTTTAGTTTACAAAGACTACGAGCAGTACTTC. This gives the protein CASSLVYKDYEQYF.

This clone appeared once. CDR3 coding DNA: TGCGCCAGCAGCTCCGTCGGACAGGGCTCTGGCTACACCTTC. This codes for CASSSVGQGSGYTF. V gene TRBV5-1 combines with J gene TRBJ1-2; 8 positions match TRBD1. Per the germline V gene, CDR1 is SGHRS and CDR2 is YFSETQ. The CDR3 contains 14 residues. The J segment lost 7 bases and the V segment lost 3 bases, leaving 8 bases of the junction unmatched.

This clone was seen only a few times. This chain uses TRBV4-1 with TRBJ2-3; 9 bases match TRBD2. The V gene's germline CDR1 is MGHRA and CDR2 YSYEKL. The CDR3 is made up of 19 amino acids. The V gene end was trimmed by 2 bases and the J gene end by 0 bases; junction bases not matched to a gene: 12. The CDR3 bases are TGCGCCAGCAGCCAAAAGAGACTGCGGGAGGGGGGCAGCACAGATACGCAGTATTTT. Amino acids: CASSQKRLREGGSTDTQYF.

This sequence joins TRBV6-5 and TRBJ1-5; D may be TRBD1 (5 bases). CDR1 MNHEY and CDR2 SVGAGI come from the germline V gene. The CDR3 totals 15 residues. V was clipped by 7 bases and J by 9 bases, with 22 bases between them. For the CDR3, the DNA is TGTGCCAGCAAGTCGGGACTAGTAAACGGGCTGCCCCAGCATTTT. It codes for CASKSGLVNGLPQHF.

The chain couples TRBV20-1 to TRBJ2-3; possible D gene TRBD1, 5 bases. Germline CDR1 is DFQATT and CDR2 is SNEGSKA (reference sequence). The CDR3 has 13 residues. The V end was cut by 3 bases, the J end by 4 bases, with 11 bases between. The CDR3 nucleotides read TGCAGTGCTAGTGTACAGGTCTCAGATACGCAGTATTTT. As protein: CSASVQVSDTQYF.

The gene calls are TRBV28 and TRBJ2-7, with a tentative D call TRBD2 (5 bases). Germline V gene lookup returns CDR1 MDHEN and CDR2 SYDVKM. The ends were cut back, 7 bases at V and 6 bases at J, with 22 bases in the middle. This CDR3 comprises 15 residues. The CDR3 region is CASTLYPLPGLEQYF. The CDR3 DNA sequence: TGTGCCAGCACCCTTTACCCCCTACCCGGACTCGAGCAGTACTTC.